This TCR beta chain was sequenced during a study of T-cell reconstitution after alpha-beta-depleted transplantation in children. Unique molecular identifiers were built into the TCRbeta library. TCRdb used MiXCR to reprocess the PCR reads, holding one entry per CDR3 protein. The data show roughly 240,000 distinct CDR3 sequences, 7.5% to 9.5% seen once. This clonotype occurred many times. The antigen remains unidentified. Germline V CDR1 and CDR2: SGHRS, YFSETQ. The CDR3 has 16 residues. V lost 2 bases to trimming and J lost 7 bases; unmatched junction nucleotides: 10. Overall study results and limits: Reported findings indicate that, about two months after transplant, alpha-beta T cells came from several hundred expanded clones, which were derived from non-depleted graft cells. T cells produced anew were the main source of T-cell counts and diversity one year after transplant. Surviving recipient T cells and intrathymic progenitors accounted for some patients' high TCRbeta diversity at day 60.

Sequences were derived from PBMCs, mostly from graft donor cells, sampled 180 days after TCRalphabeta/CD19-depleted stem cell transplant. The clonotype was recovered from a male patient aged 10 to 17 who had a stem cell transplant for acute lymphoblastic leukemia, so the T cells may come from the graft donor. The rearrangement joins TRBV5-1 to TRBJ1-4; 8 bases agree with TRBD1. The CDR3 nucleotides read TGCGCCAGCAGCTTCGGGACAGGACCCTTAATTGAAAAACTGTTTTTT. Its translation: CASSFGTGPLIEKLFF.